The 24 T cell receptor beta chains given below trace back to one sample, sequenced in a study of blood T cell repertoires in COVID-19. Measured with immunoSEQ multiplex PCR; TCRdb has only the in-frame clones, and not every one. The table includes about 170,000 clones, around four fifths detected once. The sequencing sample was made of peripheral blood. The receptors come from a woman aged 70-85 years who had recovered from COVID-19.

The rearrangement uses TRBV11-1 and TRBJ1-1; D perhaps matches TRBD1 (6 bases). The germline CDR1 and CDR2 sequences are SGHAT and FQDESV (reference sequence). Trimming pared 4 bases from V and 5 bases from J, leaving 20 bases between. The CDR3 runs to 16 residues. The CDR3 reads CASSSPRMGALTEAFF. The CDR3 DNA is TGTGCCAGCAGCTCCCCCAGGATGGGGGCCTTAACTGAAGCTTTCTTT.

This sequence joins TRBV5-1 and TRBJ1-2, with a tentative D call TRBD1 (5 bases). Trimming left V 0 bases short and J 1 base short, with 10 bases between. This CDR3 is 15 amino acids long. In germline, CDR1 is SGHRS, CDR2 YFSETQ. The chain's CDR3 is CASSLGGQFNYGYTF. As DNA, the CDR3 is TGCGCCAGCAGCTTGGGGGGCCAGTTTAACTATGGCTACACCTTC.

This chain joins TRBV7-2 and TRBJ2-7; maybe TRBD2 (6 bases). Looked up from germline, CDR1 is SGHTA and CDR2 is FQGNSA. The length of the CDR3 is 14 residues. Trimming cost V 6 bases and J 2 bases, with 14 bases left between them. CDR3 region: CASRGPGLTYEQYF. The CDR3 DNA reads TGTGCCAGCAGGGGACCGGGACTCACCTACGAGCAGTACTTC.

The CDR3 DNA sequence: TGCGCCAGCCAAGTCCGGGTTCCGAGCACAGATACGCAGTATTTT. Translated: CASQVRVPSTDTQYF. The V call is TRBV4-1, the J call TRBJ2-3, with unresolved D. CDR1 and CDR2 (germline): MGHRA, YSYEKL. Trimming removed 8 bases from V and 0 bases from J, with 15 bases in between. CDR3 size: 15 residues.

V usage is TRBV28 and J usage is TRBJ2-3, with 11 positions matching TRBD2. The germline gives CDR1 MDHEN, CDR2 SYDVKM. Trimming at V came to 8 bases and at J to 1 base, leaving 5 bases not matched to a gene. This CDR3 contains 15 residues. The CDR3, as DNA: TGTGCCAGCCAAACTAGCGGGAGCGGCACAGATACGCAGTATTTT. As protein: CASQTSGSGTDTQYF. Looking up the rest from reference TRBV28 and TRBJ2-3 gives the full variable domain: DVKVTQSSRYLVKRTGEKVFLECVQDMDHENMFWYRQDPGLGLRLIYFSYDVKMKEKGDIPEGYSVSREKKERFSLILESASTNQTSMYLCASQTSGSGTDTQYFGPGTRLTVL.

The chain combines TRBV30 with TRBJ2-5, with TRBD2 matching 14 bases. The CDR3 is 18 residues long. CDR1 is GTSNPN, CDR2 SVGIG, per germline (reference sequence). J was trimmed by 3 bases and V by 3 bases; bases with no gene match: 12. The CDR3 nucleotides are TGTGCCTGGAGGGGGACTAGCGGGAGACTTTGGGCTAAAGAGACCCAGTACTTC. It is translated as CAWRGTSGRLWAKETQYF.

The V call is TRBV6-5, the J call TRBJ1-2, with 8 positions matching TRBD1. J gave up 8 bases and V 2 bases, and 4 bases lay outside the gene matches. The CDR3 has 13 amino acids. From germline, CDR1 is MNHEY and CDR2 SVGAGI. The CDR3 bases are TGTGCCAGCAGTTACACAGGGGGAGGAGGCTACACCTTC. Translation gives CASSYTGGGGYTF.

V usage is TRBV18 and J usage is TRBJ2-7; 7 bases fit TRBD1. After removal of 3 bases from V and 2 bases from J, the junction contained 19 bases not matched to a gene. CDR3 length equals 19 residues. CDR1 is KGHSH and CDR2 is LQKENI in the germline V gene. The CDR3 is CASSPSPGGPKTNPYEQYF. For the CDR3, the DNA is TGTGCCAGCTCACCCTCCCCAGGGGGTCCCAAAACAAACCCCTACGAGCAGTACTTC.

This chain links TRBV7-3 with TRBJ2-2; TRBD1 matches 7 bases. Trimming cost V 5 bases and J 6 bases; bases outside gene matches: 6. CDR3 length equals 14 residues. Germline V CDR1 and CDR2: SGHTA, FQGTGA. The CDR3 nucleotides read TGTGCCAGCAGCCCTTCCACAGGGGCCGGGGAGCTGTTTTTT. Its translation: CASSPSTGAGELFF.

A single count supports this clone. This same CDR3 is encoded by further DNA sequences in the sample. The CDR3: CASSQARGADTQYF. As DNA, the CDR3 is TGTGCCAGCAGCCAGGCCCGGGGGGCAGATACGCAGTATTTT. This chain uses TRBV3-1 (or the pseudogene TRBV3-2) with TRBJ2-3; 7 bases align to TRBD2. J gave up 4 bases and V 3 bases, and 4 bases lay outside the gene matches. The CDR3 is 14 amino acids. The V gene's germline CDR1 is LGHDT and CDR2 YNNKEL (reference sequence).

The genes are TRBV7-9 and TRBJ1-4, with TRBD1 as a possible D gene (5 bases). The CDR3 spans 14 residues. Germline loops: CDR1 SEHNR, CDR2 FQNEAQ (reference sequence). Trimming took off 5 bases at V and 7 bases at J, with 14 bases between the two ends. The CDR3 DNA sequence: TGTGCCAGCAGCACCGGGACGGGAGGTGAAAAACTGTTTTTT. As protein: CASSTGTGGEKLFF.

The rearrangement joins TRBV6-6 to TRBJ1-1; weak D call: TRBD1 (5 bases). V was trimmed by 4 bases and J by 8 bases, leaving 8 bases between them. The CDR3 is 11 residues long. The germline gives CDR1 MNHNY, CDR2 SVGAGI (reference sequence). The CDR3 is CASSFQGEAFF. The CDR3 coding sequence is TGTGCCAGCAGTTTCCAGGGCGAAGCTTTCTTT.

The chain carries TRBV4-3 and TRBJ2-1; TRBD1 matches at 12 bases. This CDR3 is 15 amino acids long. Germline assignment: CDR1 LGHNA and CDR2 YSLEER. J lost 8 bases, V lost 4 bases, and 6 bases had no gene match. The CDR3 DNA follows: TGCGCCAGCAGCCCCCGGGGACAGGGGGCGGATGAGCAGTTCTTC. Encoded protein: CASSPRGQGADEQFF.

This chain joins TRBV27 and TRBJ1-2; tentatively, D is TRBD1 (6 bases). Germline CDR1 reads MNHEY; CDR2 reads SMNVEV (reference sequence). The V end was cut by 8 bases, the J end by 3 bases, with 19 bases between. This CDR3 contains 15 residues. CDR3 protein: CASAPDRSPYYGYTF. The DNA for the CDR3 is TGTGCCAGCGCCCCCGACAGGAGCCCTTACTATGGCTACACCTTC.

The chain has TRBV20-1 and TRBJ1-1, with D hard to call. CDR3 length: 11 amino acids. Per the germline V gene, CDR1 is DFQATT and CDR2 is SNEGSKA (reference sequence). DNA for the CDR3: TGCAGGGCGGTCTCGGCCACTGAAGCTTTCTTT. It yields the protein CRAVSATEAFF.

The chain uses TRBV13 and TRBJ2-7, with D tentatively TRBD2 (8 bases). The germline V gene has CDR1 PRHDT and CDR2 FYEKMQ (reference sequence). Trimming removed 0 bases from V and 4 bases from J, with 16 bases in between. This CDR3 has 16 amino acids. CDR3 DNA: TGTGCCAGCAGCTTAGGAGGGGGCGGGAGGAGGTACGAGCAGTACTTC. This gives the protein CASSLGGGGRRYEQYF.

V gene TRBV2 combines with J gene TRBJ2-3; 11 bases fit TRBD2. CDR1 and CDR2 (germline): SNHLY, FYNNEI. The J segment lost 1 base and the V segment lost 6 bases, leaving 3 bases of the junction unmatched. The CDR3 is 15 residues long. The CDR3 region has the DNA TGTGCCAGCAGGAAGACTAGCGGGGGCACAGATACGCAGTATTTT. Residues: CASRKTSGGTDTQYF.

The CDR3 nucleotides read TGTGCCAGCACCTACGGGGGGACAGGGAATGAAAAACTGTTTTTT. As protein: CASTYGGTGNEKLFF. This chain connects TRBV9 to TRBJ1-4; 9 bases match TRBD1. The ends lost 6 bases at V and 5 bases at J; junction bases unmatched: 8. Germline-derived CDR1 and CDR2 are SGDLS and YYNGEE. The CDR3 is made up of 15 amino acids. Full variable domain (outside the CDR3, taken from reference TRBV9 and TRBJ1-4): DSGVTQTPKHLITATGQRVTLRCSPRSGDLSVYWYQQSLDQGLQFLIQYYNGEERAKGNILERFSAQQFPDLHSELNLSSLELGDSALYFCASTYGGTGNEKLFFGSGTQLSVL.

The chain links TRBV7-6 to TRBJ2-2, with TRBD2 identical over 11 bases. This CDR3 is built from 16 residues. Germline V CDR1 and CDR2: SGHVS, FNYEAQ. V gave up 4 bases and J gave up 6 bases; unmatched junction bases: 7. CDR3 in amino acids: CASSSLLAGESGELFF. The CDR3 bases are TGTGCCAGCAGCTCACTACTAGCGGGGGAATCCGGGGAGCTGTTTTTT.

Only one count was recorded for this clone. The chain is built from TRBV28 and TRBJ1-2; 7 positions agree with TRBD1. Germline V gives CDR1 MDHEN, CDR2 SYDVKM. The junction had 7 bases not matched to a gene; V was cut back by 6 bases and J by 6 bases. CDR3 length: 13 amino acids. CDR3 region: CASRGGTVDGYTF. CDR3 coding DNA: TGTGCCAGCAGAGGAGGGACAGTCGATGGCTACACCTTC.

The J gene is TRBJ2-5, the V gene TRBV29-1, with a tentative D call TRBD2 (6 bases). From germline, CDR1 is SQVTM and CDR2 ANQGSEA. CDR3 length: 11 amino acids. The CDR3 DNA reads TGCTGCGCGGGAATCGGAGAGACCCAGTACTTC. This encodes CCAGIGETQYF.

The rearrangement joins TRBV12-5 to TRBJ2-5; D is unresolved. The CDR3 is made up of 13 amino acids. V was clipped by 2 bases and J by 2 bases, with 6 bases between them. Germline CDR1 LGHNT, CDR2 FRNRAP. The CDR3 DNA sequence: TGTGCTAGTGGTTTGTACCAGCAAGAGACCCAGTACTTC. This encodes CASGLYQQETQYF.

For the CDR3, the DNA is TGTGCCAGCACCCCCCTGGCCCTCCGGGACACTGAAGCTTTCTTT. Encoded protein: CASTPLALRDTEAFF. The gene calls are TRBV7-9 and TRBJ1-1; D is ambiguous. The CDR3 consists of 15 residues. Trimming removed 7 bases at V and 3 bases at J, with 18 bases between. Germline CDR1 and CDR2: SEHNR and FQNEAQ (reference sequence).

V and J are TRBV5-8 and TRBJ1-2, with unresolved D. Germline loops: CDR1 SGHTS, CDR2 YDEGEE. The CDR3 totals 12 residues. V was pared by 4 bases and J by 4 bases, with 8 bases between. The CDR3 nucleotides are TGTGCCAGCAGCCCGTTGGCCTATGGCTACACCTTC. Its translation: CASSPLAYGYTF.